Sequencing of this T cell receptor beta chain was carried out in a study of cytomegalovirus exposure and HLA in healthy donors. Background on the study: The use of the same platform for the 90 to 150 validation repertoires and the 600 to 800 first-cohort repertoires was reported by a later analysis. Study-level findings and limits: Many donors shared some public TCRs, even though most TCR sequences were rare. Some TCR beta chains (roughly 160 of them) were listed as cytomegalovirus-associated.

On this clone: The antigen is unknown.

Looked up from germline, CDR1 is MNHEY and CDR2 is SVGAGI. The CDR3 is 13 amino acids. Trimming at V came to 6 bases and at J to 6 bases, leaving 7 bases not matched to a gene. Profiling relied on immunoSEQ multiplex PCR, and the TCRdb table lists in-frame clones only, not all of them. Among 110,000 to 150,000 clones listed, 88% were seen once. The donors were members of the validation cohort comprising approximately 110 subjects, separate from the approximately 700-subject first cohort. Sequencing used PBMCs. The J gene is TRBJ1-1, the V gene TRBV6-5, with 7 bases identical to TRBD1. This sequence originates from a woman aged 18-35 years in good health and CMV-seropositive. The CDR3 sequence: CASSRNTGAEAFF. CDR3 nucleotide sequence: TGTGCCAGCAGCCGTAACACAGGGGCTGAAGCTTTCTTT.